This TCR beta chain was sequenced in a study of CD8+CD57+ T cells in acquired aplastic anemia. A word on this clonotype: The junction departs from germline at one end; a sequencing error may be responsible.

CDR3 length: 14 amino acids. The germline V gene has CDR1 SGHAT and CDR2 FQDESV (reference sequence). The TCR beta profiling, which covered VDJ combination and CDR3 sequence, was carried out using genomic DNA as the template. MiXCR, run by TCRdb on the reads, gives a single entry per CDR3 protein. This sample has around 140,000 distinct CDR3 sequences, with less than 45% found just once. Input material: sorted CD4+, CD8+, or CD8+CD57+ T cells (not recorded which) from PBMCs. The clonotype comes from a human donor in good health, serving as a control. This chain joins TRBV11-1 and TRBJ2-1, with 8 bases fitting TRBD1. This CDR3 is CASSLGQEYNEQLF. The CDR3 nucleotides read TGTGCCAGCAGCTTGGGACAGGAATACAATGAGCAGCTCTTC.